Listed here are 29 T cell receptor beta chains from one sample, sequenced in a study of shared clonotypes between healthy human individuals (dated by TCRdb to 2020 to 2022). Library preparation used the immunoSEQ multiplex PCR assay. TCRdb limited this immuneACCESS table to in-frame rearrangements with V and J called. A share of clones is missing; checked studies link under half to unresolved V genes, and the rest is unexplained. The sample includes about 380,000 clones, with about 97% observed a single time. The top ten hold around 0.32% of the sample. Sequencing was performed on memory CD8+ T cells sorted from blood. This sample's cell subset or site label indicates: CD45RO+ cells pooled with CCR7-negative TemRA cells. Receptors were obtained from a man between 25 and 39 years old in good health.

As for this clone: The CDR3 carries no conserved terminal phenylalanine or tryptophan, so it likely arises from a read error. CDR3 DNA sequence: TGTGCCAGCAACGAAAGGGGGGGCTACACCCTC. Amino acid sequence: CASNERGGYTL. The chain has TRBV28 and TRBJ1-2, with a possible D match to TRBD1 (6 bases). The CDR3 totals 11 residues. V lost 7 bases to trimming and J lost 8 bases, with 11 bases between them. Germline values: CDR1 MDHEN, CDR2 SYDVKM.

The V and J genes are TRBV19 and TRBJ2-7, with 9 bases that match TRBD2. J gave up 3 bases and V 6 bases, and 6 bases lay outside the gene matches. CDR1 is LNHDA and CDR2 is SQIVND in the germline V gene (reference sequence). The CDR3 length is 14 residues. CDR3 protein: CASRRREGFYEQYF. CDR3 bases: TGTGCCAGTAGAAGGCGGGAGGGATTCTACGAGCAGTACTTC.

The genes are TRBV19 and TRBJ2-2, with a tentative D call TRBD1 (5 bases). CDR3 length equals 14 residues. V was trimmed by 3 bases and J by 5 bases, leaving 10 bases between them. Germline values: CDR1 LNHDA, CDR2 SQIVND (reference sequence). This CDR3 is CASSILRTTGELFF. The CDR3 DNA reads TGTGCCAGTAGTATTCTTAGGACAACCGGGGAGCTGTTTTTT.

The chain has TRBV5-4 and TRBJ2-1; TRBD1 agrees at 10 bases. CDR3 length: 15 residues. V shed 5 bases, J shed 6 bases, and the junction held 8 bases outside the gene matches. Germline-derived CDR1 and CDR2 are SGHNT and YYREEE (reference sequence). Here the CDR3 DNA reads TGTGCCAGCAGTCAAACCGGGACAGGGGCCAATGAGCAGTTCTTC. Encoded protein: CASSQTGTGANEQFF.

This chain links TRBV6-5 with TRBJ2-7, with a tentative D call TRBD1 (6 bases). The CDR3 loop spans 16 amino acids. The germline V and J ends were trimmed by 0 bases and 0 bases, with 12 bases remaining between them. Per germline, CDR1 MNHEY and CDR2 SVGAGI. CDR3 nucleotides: TGTGCCAGCAGTTACTCAACAGGGTCGAGCTCCTACGAGCAGTACTTC. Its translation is CASSYSTGSSSYEQYF.

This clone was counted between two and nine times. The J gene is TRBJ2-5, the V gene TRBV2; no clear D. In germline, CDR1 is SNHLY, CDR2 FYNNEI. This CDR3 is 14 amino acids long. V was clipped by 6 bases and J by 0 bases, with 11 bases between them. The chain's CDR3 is CASRVSSYQETQYF. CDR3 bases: TGTGCCAGCAGGGTCTCGTCGTACCAAGAGACCCAGTACTTC.

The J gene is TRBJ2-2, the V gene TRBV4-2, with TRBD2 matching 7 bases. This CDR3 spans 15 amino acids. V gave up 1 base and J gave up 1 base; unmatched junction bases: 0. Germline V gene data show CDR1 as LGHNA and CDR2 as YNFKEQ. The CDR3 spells CASSQAGGNTGELFF. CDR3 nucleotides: TGTGCCAGCAGCCAAGCGGGAGGGAACACCGGGGAGCTGTTTTTT.

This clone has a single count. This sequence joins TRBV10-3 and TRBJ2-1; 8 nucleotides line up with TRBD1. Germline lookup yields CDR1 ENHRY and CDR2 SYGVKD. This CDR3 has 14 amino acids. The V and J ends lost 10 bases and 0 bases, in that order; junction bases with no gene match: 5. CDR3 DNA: TGTGCCACTCTGGACAGGGTCTCCTACAATGAGCAGTTCTTC. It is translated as CATLDRVSYNEQFF.

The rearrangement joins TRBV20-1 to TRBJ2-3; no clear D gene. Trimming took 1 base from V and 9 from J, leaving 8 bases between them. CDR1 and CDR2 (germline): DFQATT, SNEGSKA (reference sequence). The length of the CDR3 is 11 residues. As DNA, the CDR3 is TGCAGTGCTAGAGGGGGTATAACGCAGTATTTT. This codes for CSARGGITQYF.

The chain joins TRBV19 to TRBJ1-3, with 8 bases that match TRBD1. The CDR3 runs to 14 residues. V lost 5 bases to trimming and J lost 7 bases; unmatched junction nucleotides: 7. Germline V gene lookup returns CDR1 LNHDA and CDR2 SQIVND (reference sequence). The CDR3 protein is CASSRRQGWNTIYF. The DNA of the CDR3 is TGTGCCAGTAGTCGGCGACAGGGGTGGAACACCATATATTTT.

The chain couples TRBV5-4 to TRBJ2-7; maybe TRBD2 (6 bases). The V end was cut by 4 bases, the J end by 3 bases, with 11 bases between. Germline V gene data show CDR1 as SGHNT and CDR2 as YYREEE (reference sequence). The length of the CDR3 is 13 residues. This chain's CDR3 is CASSTGAGYEQYF. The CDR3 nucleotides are TGTGCCAGCAGCACAGGAGCGGGCTACGAGCAGTACTTC.

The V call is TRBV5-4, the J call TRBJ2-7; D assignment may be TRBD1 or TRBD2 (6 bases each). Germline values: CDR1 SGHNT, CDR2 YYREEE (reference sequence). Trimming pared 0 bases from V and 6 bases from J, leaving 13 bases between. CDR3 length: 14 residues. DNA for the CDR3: TGTGCCAGCAGCTTGGGGGACACCGGGGGCGAGCAGTACTTC. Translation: CASSLGDTGGEQYF.

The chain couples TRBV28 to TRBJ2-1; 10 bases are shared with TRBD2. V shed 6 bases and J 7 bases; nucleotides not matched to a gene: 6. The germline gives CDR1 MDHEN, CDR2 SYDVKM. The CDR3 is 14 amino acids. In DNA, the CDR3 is TGTGCCAGCAGGGCCGGGACTAGCGTTAATGAGCAGTTCTTC. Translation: CASRAGTSVNEQFF.

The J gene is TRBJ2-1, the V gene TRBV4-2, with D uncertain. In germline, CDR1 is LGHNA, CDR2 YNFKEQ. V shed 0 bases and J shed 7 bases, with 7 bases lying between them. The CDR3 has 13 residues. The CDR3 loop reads CASSQDRLNEQFF. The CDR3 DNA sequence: TGTGCCAGCAGCCAAGATCGTCTAAATGAGCAGTTCTTC.

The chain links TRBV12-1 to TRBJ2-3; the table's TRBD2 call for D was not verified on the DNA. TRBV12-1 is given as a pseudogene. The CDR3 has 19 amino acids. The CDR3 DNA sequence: TGTGCCAGCAGCTTTGACCGGCCGGGACTAGCGGGAAGCACAGATACGCAGTATTTT. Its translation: CASSFDRPGLAGSTDTQYF.

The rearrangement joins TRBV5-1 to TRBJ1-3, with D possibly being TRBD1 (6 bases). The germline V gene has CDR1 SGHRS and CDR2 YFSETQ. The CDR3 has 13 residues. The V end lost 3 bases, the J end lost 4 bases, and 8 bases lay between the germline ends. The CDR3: CASSSGHGNTIYF. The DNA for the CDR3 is TGCGCCAGCAGCTCGGGACACGGAAACACCATATATTTT.

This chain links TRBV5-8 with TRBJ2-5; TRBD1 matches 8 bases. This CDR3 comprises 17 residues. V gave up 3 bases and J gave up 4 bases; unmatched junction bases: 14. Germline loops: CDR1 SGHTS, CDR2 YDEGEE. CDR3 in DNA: TGTGCCAGCAGCTCGGCGACAGGGGCGCTAGTCAGAGAGACCCAGTACTTC. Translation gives CASSSATGALVRETQYF.

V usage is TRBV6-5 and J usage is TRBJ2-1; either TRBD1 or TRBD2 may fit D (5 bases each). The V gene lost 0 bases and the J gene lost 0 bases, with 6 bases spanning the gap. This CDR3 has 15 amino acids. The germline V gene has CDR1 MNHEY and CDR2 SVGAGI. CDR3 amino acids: CASSYSRGSYNEQFF. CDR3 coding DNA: TGTGCCAGCAGTTACTCGAGGGGCTCCTACAATGAGCAGTTCTTC.

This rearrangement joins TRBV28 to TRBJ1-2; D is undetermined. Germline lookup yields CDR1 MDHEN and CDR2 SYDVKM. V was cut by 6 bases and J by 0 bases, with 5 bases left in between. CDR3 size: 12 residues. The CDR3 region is CASRIANYGYTF. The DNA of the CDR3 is TGTGCCAGCAGAATAGCTAACTATGGCTACACCTTC.

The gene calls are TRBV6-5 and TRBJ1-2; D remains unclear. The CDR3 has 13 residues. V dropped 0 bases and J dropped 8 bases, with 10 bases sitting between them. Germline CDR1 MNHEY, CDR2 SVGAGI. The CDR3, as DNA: TGTGCCAGCAGTTACTCCCAGCAGTGGGGCTACACCTTC. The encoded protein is CASSYSQQWGYTF.

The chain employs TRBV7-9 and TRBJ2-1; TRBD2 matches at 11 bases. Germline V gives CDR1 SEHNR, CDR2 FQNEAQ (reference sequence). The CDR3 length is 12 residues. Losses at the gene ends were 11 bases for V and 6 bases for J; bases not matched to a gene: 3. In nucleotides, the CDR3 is TGTGCCCTTAGCGGGAGGGCCAATGAGCAGTTCTTC. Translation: CALSGRANEQFF. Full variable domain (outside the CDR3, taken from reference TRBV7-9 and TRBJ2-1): DTGVSQNPRHKITKRGQNVTFRCDPISEHNRLYWYRQTLGQGPEFLTYFQNEAQLEKSRLLSDRFSAERPKGSFSTLEIQRTEQGDSAMYLCALSGRANEQFFGPGTRLTVL.

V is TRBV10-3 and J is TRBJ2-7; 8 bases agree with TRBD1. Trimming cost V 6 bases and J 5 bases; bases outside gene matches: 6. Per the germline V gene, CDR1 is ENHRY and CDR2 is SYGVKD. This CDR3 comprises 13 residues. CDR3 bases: TGTGCCATCAGCGACAGGGGATATAACGAGCAGTACTTC. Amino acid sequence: CAISDRGYNEQYF.

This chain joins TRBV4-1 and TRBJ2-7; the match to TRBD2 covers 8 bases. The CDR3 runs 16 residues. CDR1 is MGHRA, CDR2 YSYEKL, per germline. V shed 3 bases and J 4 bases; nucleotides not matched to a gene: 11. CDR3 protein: CASSHPRNSGAYEQYF. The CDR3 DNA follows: TGCGCCAGCAGCCACCCAAGGAATAGCGGGGCTTACGAGCAGTACTTC.

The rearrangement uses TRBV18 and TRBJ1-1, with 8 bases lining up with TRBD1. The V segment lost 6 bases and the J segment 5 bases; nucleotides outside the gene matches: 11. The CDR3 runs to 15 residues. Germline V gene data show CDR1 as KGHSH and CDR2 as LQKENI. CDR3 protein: CASSEGQGSRTEAFF. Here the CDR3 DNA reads TGTGCCAGCTCGGAAGGACAGGGTTCGAGGACTGAAGCTTTCTTT.

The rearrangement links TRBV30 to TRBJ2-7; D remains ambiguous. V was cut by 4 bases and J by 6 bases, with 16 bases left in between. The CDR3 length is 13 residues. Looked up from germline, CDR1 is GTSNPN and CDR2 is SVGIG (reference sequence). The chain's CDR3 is CAWTPINLGEQYF. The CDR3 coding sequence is TGTGCCTGGACCCCCATTAATCTAGGCGAGCAGTACTTC.

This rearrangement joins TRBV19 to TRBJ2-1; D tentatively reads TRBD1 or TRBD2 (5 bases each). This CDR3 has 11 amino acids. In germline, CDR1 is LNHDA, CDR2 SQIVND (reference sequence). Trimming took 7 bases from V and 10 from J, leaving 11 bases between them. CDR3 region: CASTSWGEQFF. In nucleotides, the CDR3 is TGTGCCAGTACTTCATGGGGGGAGCAGTTCTTC.

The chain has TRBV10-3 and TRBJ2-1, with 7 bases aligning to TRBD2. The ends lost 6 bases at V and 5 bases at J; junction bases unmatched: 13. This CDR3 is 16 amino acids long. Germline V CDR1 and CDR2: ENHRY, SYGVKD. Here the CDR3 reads CAIRLARDGGNNEQFF. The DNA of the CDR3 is TGTGCCATCAGGCTAGCCCGGGACGGGGGGAACAATGAGCAGTTCTTC.

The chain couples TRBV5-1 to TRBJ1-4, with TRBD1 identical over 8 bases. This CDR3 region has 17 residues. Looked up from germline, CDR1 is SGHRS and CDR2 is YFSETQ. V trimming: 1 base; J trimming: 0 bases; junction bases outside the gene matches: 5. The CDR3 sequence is CASSLTGGIATNEKLFF. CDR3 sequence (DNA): TGCGCCAGCAGCTTGACAGGGGGGATTGCAACTAATGAAAAACTGTTTTTT.

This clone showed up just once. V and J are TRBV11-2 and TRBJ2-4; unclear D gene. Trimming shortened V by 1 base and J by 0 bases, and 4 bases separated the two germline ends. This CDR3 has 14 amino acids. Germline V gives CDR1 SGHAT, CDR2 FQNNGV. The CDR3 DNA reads TGTGCCAGCAGCTTAGGGACAGCCAAAAACATTCAGTACTTC. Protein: CASSLGTAKNIQYF. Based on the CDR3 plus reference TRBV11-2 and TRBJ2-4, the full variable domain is EAGVAQSPRYKIIEKRQSVAFWCNPISGHATLYWYQQILGQGPKLLIQFQNNGVVDDSQLPKDRFSAERLKGVDSTLKIQPAKLEDSAVYLCASSLGTAKNIQYFGAGTRLSVL.